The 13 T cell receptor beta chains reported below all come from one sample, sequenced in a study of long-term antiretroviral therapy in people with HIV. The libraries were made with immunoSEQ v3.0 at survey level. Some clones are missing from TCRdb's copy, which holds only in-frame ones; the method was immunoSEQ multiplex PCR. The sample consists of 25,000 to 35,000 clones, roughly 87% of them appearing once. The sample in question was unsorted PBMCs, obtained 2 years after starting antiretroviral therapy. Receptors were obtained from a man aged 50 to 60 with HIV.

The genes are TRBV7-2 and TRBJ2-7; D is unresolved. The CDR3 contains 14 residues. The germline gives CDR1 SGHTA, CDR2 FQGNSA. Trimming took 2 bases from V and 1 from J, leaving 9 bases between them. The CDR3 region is CASSLSRGSYEQYF. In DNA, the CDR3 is TGTGCCAGCAGCTTATCTAGAGGATCCTACGAGCAGTACTTC.

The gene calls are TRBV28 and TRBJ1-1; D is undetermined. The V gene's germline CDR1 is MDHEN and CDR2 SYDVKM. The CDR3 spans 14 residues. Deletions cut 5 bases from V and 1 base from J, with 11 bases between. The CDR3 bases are TGTGCCAGCAGTCGCAGGCGAGCGAACACTGAAGCTTTCTTT. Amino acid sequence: CASSRRRANTEAFF.

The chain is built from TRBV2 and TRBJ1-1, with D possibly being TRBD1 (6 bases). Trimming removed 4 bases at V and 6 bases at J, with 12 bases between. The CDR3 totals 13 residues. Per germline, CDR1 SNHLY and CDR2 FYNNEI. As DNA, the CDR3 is TGTGCCAGCAGTGTCAGGGGACGTTCTGAAGCTTTCTTT. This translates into CASSVRGRSEAFF.

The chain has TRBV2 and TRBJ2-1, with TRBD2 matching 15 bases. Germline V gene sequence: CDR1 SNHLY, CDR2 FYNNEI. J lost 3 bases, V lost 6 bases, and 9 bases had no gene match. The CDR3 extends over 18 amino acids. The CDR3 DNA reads TGTGCCAGCAGCGGGAGGACTAGCGGGAGGGCCTACTACAATGAGCAGTTCTTC. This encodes CASSGRTSGRAYYNEQFF.

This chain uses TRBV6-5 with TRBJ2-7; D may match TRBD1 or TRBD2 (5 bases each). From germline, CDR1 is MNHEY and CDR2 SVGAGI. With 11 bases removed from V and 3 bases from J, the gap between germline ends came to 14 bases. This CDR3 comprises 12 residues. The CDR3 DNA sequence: TGTGCCTCCCAGGGACGGTACTACGAGCAGTACTTC. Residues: CASQGRYYEQYF.

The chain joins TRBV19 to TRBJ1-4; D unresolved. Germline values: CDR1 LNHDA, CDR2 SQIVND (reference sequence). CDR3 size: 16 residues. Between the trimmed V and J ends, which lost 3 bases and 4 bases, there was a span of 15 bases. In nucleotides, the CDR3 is TGTGCCAGTAGTATCGGCCTAAGTAGGGTTAATGAAAAACTGTTTTTT. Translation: CASSIGLSRVNEKLFF.

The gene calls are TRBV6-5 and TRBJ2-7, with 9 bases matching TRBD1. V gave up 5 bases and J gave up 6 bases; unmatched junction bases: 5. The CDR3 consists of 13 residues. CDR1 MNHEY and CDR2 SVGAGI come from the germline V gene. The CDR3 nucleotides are TGTGCCAGCAGTCGGACAGGGGCCATCGAGCAGTACTTC. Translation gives CASSRTGAIEQYF.

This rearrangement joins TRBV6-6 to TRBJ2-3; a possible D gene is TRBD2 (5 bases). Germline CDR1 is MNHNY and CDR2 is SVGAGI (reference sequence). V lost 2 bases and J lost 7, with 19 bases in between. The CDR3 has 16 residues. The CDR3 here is CASSYTGWLRVNTQYF. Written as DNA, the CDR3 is TGTGCCAGCAGTTACACGGGGTGGCTACGTGTAAATACGCAGTATTTT.

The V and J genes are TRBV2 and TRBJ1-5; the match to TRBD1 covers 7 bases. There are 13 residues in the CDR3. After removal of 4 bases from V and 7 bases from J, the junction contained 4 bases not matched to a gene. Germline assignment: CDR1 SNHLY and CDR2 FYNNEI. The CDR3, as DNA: TGTGCCAGCAGTGTGACAGGGTCCCAGCCCCAGCATTTT. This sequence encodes CASSVTGSQPQHF.

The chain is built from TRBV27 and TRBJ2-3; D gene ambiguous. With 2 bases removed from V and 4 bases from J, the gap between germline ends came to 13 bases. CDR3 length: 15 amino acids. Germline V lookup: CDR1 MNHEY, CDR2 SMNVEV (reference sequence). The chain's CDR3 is CASSLQGRKADTQYF. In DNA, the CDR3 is TGTGCCAGCAGTTTACAAGGGCGAAAGGCAGATACGCAGTATTTT.

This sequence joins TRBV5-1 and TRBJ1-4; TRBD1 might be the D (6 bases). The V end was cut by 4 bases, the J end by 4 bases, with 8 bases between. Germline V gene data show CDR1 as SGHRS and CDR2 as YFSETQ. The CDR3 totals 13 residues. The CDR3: CASSAQGNEKLFF. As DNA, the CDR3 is TGCGCCAGCAGCGCACAGGGTAATGAAAAACTGTTTTTT. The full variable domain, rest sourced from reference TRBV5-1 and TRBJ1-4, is KAGVTQTPRYLIKTRGQQVTLSCSPISGHRSVSWYQQTPGQGLQFLFEYFSETQRNKGNFPGRFSGRQFSNSRSEMNVSTLELGDSALYLCASSAQGNEKLFFGSGTQLSVL.

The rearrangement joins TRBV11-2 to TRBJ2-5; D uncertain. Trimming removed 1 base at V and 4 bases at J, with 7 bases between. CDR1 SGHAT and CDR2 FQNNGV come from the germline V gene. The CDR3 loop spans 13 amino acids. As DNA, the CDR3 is TGTGCCAGCAGCTTAGGGGTCGGAGAGACCCAGTACTTC. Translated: CASSLGVGETQYF.

The CDR3 DNA reads as TGCGCCAGCAGCCAAGGAGGGAGGGGAAGGGCTGGACAGCCCCAGCATTTT. Amino acid sequence: CASSQGGRGRAGQPQHF. The chain couples TRBV4-1 to TRBJ1-5; maybe TRBD1 (5 bases). Germline CDR1 is MGHRA and CDR2 is YSYEKL. There are 17 residues in the CDR3. V lost 1 base and J 7 bases, leaving 20 bases between the germline ends.